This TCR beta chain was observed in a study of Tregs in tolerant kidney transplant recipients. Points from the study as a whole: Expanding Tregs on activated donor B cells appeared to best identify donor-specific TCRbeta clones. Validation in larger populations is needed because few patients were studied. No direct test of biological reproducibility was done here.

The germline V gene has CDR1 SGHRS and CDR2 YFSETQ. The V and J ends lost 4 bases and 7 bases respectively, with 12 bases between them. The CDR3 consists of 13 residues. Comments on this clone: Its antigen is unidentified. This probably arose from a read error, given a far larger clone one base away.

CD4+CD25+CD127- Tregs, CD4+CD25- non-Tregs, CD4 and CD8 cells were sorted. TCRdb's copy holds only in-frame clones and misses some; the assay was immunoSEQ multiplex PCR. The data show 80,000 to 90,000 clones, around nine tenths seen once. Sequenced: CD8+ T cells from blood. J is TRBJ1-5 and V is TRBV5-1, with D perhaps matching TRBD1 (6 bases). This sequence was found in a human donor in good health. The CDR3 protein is CASSREGEQPQHF. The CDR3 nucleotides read TGCGCCAGCAGCCGGGAGGGGGAGCAGCCCCAGCATTTT. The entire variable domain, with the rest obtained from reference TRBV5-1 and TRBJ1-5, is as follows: KAGVTQTPRYLIKTRGQQVTLSCSPISGHRSVSWYQQTPGQGLQFLFEYFSETQRNKGNFPGRFSGRQFSNSRSEMNVSTLELGDSALYLCASSREGEQPQHFGDGTRLSIL.